Reported below is one TCR beta chain. These data belong to a study of blood T cell repertoires in COVID-19. This table comes from immunoSEQ multiplex PCR, and its TCRdb copy is limited to in-frame clones, with some not included. The sample has 150,000 to 200,000 clones; about 90% are singletons. Germline V gene sequence: CDR1 LGHNA, CDR2 YSLEER. This CDR3 is 15 amino acids long. V gave up 3 bases and J gave up 6 bases; unmatched junction bases: 11. The TCR was taken from a human donor with acute COVID-19. The donor label of this sample is uncertain. The sample was PBMCs or T cells enriched from blood (not recorded which). The gene calls are TRBV4-3 and TRBJ2-7; TRBD1 matches at 7 bases. The CDR3 DNA is TGCGCCAGCAGCCAGGTGACAGGGCTATATGGCGAGCAGTACTTC. The encoded protein is CASSQVTGLYGEQYF.